This TCR beta chain was profiled in a study of blood T cell repertoires in COVID-19. Background on the study: The origin of the acute and convalescent COVID-19 samples was the United States, Italy and Spain. PBMCs, B-cell-depleted T cells, or T cells provided the cDNA or gDNA that made up the material.

This CDR3 spans 16 amino acids. The trim removed 1 base at V and 7 bases at J, leaving 13 bases unmatched. CDR1 and CDR2 (germline): SGHKS, YYEKEE (reference sequence). Authors' analysis steps: Estimated nucleated cell counts came from reference gene primer amplification. Libraries were prepared by immunoSEQ multiplex PCR; TCRdb keeps only in-frame clonotypes and omits some of them. The V and J calls and clone size were taken over from that table, and D and trimming were inferred from the DNA. The data hold 73,000 or so clones, with about 91% observed a single time. The sequenced sample consisted of peripheral blood. This receptor was obtained from a human donor with active COVID-19. The donor label of this sample is uncertain. The chain has TRBV5-5 and TRBJ2-7; TRBD2 aligns across 8 bases. CDR3 DNA sequence: TGTGCCAGCAGCTTGAGTGTAGGTAGCGGGATGGAAGAGCAGTACTTC. It codes for CASSLSVGSGMEEQYF.